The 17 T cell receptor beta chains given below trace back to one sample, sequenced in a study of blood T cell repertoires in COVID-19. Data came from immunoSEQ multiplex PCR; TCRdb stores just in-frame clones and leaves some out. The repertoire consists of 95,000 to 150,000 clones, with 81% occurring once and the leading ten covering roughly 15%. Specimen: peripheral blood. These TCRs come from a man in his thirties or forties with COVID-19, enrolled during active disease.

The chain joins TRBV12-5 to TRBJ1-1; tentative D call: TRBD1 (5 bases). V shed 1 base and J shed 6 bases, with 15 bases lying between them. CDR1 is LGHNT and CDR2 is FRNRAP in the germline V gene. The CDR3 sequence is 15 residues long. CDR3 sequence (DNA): TGTGCTAGTGGTTTGGGACAGCCCGGTGAACCTGAAGCTTTCTTT. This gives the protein CASGLGQPGEPEAFF.

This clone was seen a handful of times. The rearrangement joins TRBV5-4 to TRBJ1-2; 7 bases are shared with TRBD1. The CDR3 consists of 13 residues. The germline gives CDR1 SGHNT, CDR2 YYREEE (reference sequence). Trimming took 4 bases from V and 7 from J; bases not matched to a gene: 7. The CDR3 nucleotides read TGTGCCAGCAGCCAACAGGGGCCCATTGGCTACACCTTC. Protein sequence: CASSQQGPIGYTF.

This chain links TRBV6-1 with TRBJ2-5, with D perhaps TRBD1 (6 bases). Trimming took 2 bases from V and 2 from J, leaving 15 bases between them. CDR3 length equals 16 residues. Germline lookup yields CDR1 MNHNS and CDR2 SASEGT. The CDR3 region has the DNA TGTGCCAGCAGTGAAAGACAGGCCTTAATACAAGAGACCCAGTACTTC. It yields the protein CASSERQALIQETQYF.

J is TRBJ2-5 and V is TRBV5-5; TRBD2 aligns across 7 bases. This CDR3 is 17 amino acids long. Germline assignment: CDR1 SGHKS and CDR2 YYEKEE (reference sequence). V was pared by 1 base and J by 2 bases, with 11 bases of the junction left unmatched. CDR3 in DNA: TGTGCCAGCAGCTTGCGGCGGGGGAGTGGTAGGCAAGAGACCCAGTACTTC. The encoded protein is CASSLRRGSGRQETQYF.

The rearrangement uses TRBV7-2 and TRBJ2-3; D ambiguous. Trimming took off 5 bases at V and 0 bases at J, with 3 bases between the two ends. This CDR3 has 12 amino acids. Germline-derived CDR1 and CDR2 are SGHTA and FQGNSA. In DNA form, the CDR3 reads TGTGCCAGCAGCCAGAGCACAGATACGCAGTATTTT. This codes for CASSQSTDTQYF.

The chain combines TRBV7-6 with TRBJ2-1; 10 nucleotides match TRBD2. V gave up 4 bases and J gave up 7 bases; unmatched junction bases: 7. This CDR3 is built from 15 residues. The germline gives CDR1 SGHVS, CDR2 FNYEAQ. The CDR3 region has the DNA TGTGCCAGCAGCTCCGGGACTAGCGTATCAAATGAGCAGTTCTTC. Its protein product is CASSSGTSVSNEQFF.

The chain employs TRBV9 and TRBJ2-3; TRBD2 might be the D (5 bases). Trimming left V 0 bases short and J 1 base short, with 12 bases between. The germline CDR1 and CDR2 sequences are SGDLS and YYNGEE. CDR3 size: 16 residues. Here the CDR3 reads CASSVEGLFGTDTQYF. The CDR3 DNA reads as TGTGCCAGCAGCGTAGAAGGACTTTTCGGCACAGATACGCAGTATTTT.

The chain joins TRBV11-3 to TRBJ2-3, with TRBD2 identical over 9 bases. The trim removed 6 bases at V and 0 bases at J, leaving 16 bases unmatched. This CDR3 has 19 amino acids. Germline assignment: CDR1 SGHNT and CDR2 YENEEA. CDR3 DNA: TGTGCCAGCAGACCACAGCGGGGGGCCGTTCTATCTAGCACAGATACGCAGTATTTT. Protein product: CASRPQRGAVLSSTDTQYF.

Here the CDR3 reads CASMRGLPNYGYTF. The CDR3 nucleotides are TGTGCCAGCATGCGGGGGCTTCCCAACTATGGCTACACCTTC. The rearrangement uses TRBV28 and TRBJ1-2; TRBD1 might be the D (6 bases). The CDR3 runs to 14 residues. The V gene lost 7 bases and the J gene lost 2 bases, with 14 bases spanning the gap. The germline gives CDR1 MDHEN, CDR2 SYDVKM.

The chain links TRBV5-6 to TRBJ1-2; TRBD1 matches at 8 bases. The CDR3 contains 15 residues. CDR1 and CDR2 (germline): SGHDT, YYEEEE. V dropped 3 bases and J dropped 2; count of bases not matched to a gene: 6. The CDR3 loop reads CASSYNQGANYGYTF. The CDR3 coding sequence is TGTGCCAGCAGCTATAACCAGGGGGCCAACTATGGCTACACCTTC.

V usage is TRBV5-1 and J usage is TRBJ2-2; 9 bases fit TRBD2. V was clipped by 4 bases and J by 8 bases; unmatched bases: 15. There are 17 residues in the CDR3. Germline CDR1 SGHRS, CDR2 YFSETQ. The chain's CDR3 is CASSLSNPGTSFGELFF. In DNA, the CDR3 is TGCGCCAGCAGCCTCAGTAACCCCGGGACTAGCTTTGGGGAGCTGTTTTTT.

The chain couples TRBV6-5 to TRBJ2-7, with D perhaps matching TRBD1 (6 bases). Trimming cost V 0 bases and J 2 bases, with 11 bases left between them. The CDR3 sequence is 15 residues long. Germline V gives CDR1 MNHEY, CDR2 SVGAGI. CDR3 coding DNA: TGTGCCAGCAGTTACTCGCCCTGGACAGCCTACGAGCAGTACTTC. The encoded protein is CASSYSPWTAYEQYF.

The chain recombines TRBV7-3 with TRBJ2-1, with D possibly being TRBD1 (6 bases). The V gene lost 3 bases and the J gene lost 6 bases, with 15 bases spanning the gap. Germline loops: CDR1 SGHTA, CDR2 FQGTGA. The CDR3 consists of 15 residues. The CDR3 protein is CASSLDSTLLNEQFF. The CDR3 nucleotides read TGTGCCAGCAGCTTGGACAGTACTCTTCTCAATGAGCAGTTCTTC.

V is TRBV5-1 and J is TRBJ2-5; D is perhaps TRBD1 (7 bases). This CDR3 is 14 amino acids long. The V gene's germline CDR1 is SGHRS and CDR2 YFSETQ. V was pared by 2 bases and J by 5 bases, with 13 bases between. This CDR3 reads CASSFGGGLETQYF. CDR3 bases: TGCGCCAGCAGCTTTGGAGGGGGCCTGGAGACCCAGTACTTC.

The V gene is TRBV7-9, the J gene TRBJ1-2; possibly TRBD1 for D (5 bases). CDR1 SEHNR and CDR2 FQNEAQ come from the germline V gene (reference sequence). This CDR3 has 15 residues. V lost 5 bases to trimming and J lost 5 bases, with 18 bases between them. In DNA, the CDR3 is TGTGCCAGCAGCGTACGAGACAGCAATCTTTATGGCTACACCTTC. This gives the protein CASSVRDSNLYGYTF.

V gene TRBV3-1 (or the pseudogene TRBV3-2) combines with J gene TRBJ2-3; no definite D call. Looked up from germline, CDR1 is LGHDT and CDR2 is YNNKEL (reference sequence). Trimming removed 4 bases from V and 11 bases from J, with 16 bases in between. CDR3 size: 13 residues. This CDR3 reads CASSPRMLGEQYF. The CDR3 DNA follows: TGTGCCAGCAGCCCCCGGATGTTGGGCGAGCAGTATTTT.

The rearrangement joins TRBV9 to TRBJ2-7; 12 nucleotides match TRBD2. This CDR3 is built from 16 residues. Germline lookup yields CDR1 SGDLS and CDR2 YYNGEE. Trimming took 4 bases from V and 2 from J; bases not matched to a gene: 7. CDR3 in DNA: TGTGCCAGCAGCCCCTCCGGACTAGCGGGGACCTACGAGCAGTACTTC. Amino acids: CASSPSGLAGTYEQYF.